This T cell receptor (beta chain) was captured in a study of OX40 agonist ivuxolimab in advanced cancers. Repertoires were generated with immunoSEQ multiplex PCR, while TCRdb's copy carries only in-frame clones and drops some. The sample holds tens of thousands of clones, around 86% seen once. The germline V and J ends were trimmed by 6 bases and 1 base, with 9 bases remaining between them. The CDR3 runs to 13 residues. Germline CDR1 SNHLY, CDR2 FYNNEI. This TCR was recovered from an adult with an advanced solid tumor such as melanoma, head and neck, liver or kidney cancer. V is TRBV2 and J is TRBJ2-5; D may be TRBD1 (7 bases). This specimen consisted of CD4+ or CD8+ T cells sorted from blood, obtained in a trial of the OX40 agonist ivuxolimab. The CDR3 bases are TGTGCCAGCAGGCGGGACAGCCAAGAGACCCAGTACTTC. Protein product: CASRRDSQETQYF.